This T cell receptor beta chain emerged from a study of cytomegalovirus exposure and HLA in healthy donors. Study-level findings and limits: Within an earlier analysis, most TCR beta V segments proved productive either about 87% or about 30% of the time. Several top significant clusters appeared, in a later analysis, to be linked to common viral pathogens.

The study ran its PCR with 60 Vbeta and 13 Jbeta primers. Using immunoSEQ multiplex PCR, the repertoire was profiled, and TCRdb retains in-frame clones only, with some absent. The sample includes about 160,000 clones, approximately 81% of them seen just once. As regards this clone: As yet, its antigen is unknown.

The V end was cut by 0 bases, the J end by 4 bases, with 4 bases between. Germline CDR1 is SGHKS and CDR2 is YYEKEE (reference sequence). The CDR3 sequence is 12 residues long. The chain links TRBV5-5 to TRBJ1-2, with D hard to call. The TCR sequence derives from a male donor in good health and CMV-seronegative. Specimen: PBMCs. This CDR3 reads CASSLDSYGYTF. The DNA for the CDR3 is TGTGCCAGCAGCTTGGACAGCTATGGCTACACCTTC.